This record concerns one TCR beta chain sequence. No cognate antigen has been identified for it. Base-call qualities are not available, and no considerably larger clone is one nucleotide away. These data belong to a study of blood T cell repertoires in COVID-19 (TCRdb year 2020). Study-level background: Samples from collaborators originated in the United States, Italy and Spain and spanned both the acute and convalescent phases of COVID-19. The material from the prospective study consisted of cDNA or gDNA derived from T cells, B-cell-depleted T cells, or PBMCs. The dataset comprised deeply sampled blood TCRbeta repertoires from subjects exposed to, actively infected with, or recovered from COVID-19. A freely available public database, intended as a resource for researchers studying the immune response to SARS-CoV-2, is where the repertoires were released. The samples were drawn from two sources: the first 160 participants of the ongoing ImmuneRACE study, and 1,000 to 1,500 subjects contributed by 6 global collaborators. Nearly every sample came with metadata listing a de-identified subject ID, COVID-19 status, age in years and sex. Where available, HLA class I and class II types were taken from metadata supplied by the sample provider and were not determined by assay-based typing.

The CDR3 numbers 14 residues from cysteine through phenylalanine. Just the 42-base CDR3 DNA is kept, in frame starting at base 1. Germline trimming: 4 bases from V, 5 bases from J; junction bases outside gene matches: 4. Per the germline V gene, KGHDR is the CDR1 and SFDVKD is the CDR2. TCRbeta CDR3 regions were amplified from genomic DNA using the immunoSEQ Assay, a bias-controlled multiplex PCR. In the paper's pipeline: Within the assay, amplification of reference gene primers was used to estimate how many nucleated cells each sample contained. To quantify the absolute abundance of each unique TCRbeta CDR3 rearrangement, sequence reads were collapsed and filtered. Productive Simpson clonality was computed per sample as the square root of Simpson's diversity index over productive rearrangements. In its TCRdb copy, this immuneACCESS table keeps in-frame sequences only and misses some clones. Where compared with another copy, unresolved V genes explain less than half of these, and the others have no known cause. V and J calls plus clone size are reproduced from that table; the DNA served to infer D and trimming. The sample yields some 450,000 clones; approximately 89% were counted once. Jointly, the top ten make up roughly 12% of the sample.

Findings and caveats that apply to the study as a whole: The amount of clinical and demographic metadata varied by source and participant and was provided uncurated.

One collaborating source in Seattle enrolled patients while the patients were actively infected and followed the patients over time throughout the course of disease. Each collaborating institution followed its own protocols to collect whole blood in K2EDTA tubes. For TCRbeta analysis, collaborator samples were shipped as frozen whole blood, as isolated PBMCs, or as DNA extracted from either sample type. The clonotype comes from a woman in her forties or fifties with COVID-19, enrolled during active disease. This receptor chain uses TRBV24-1 and TRBJ2-5, with TRBD1 matching 9 junction bases. Sequencing was done on a sample of peripheral blood. The nucleotides are TGTGCCACCAGTGAGCCGACAGGGGGGGAGACCCAGTACTTC. Translated, it gives CATSEPTGGETQYF.